One sample yielded the 20 T cell receptor beta chains listed below, sequenced in a study of cytomegalovirus exposure and HLA in healthy donors. 13 Jbeta primers and 60 Vbeta primers were used for the PCR. Clones were read by immunoSEQ multiplex PCR, and TCRdb kept only the in-frame ones, dropping some. This sample yields about 120,000 clones, of which around 70% are seen a single time; around 4% belongs to the top ten. Sequencing was carried out using PBMCs. These receptors all stem from a man aged 40-55 years in good health and CMV-seropositive.

The CDR3 region has the DNA TGTGCCAGCAGCGCACAGGGTACTAATGAAAAACTGTTTTTT. It codes for CASSAQGTNEKLFF. The chain has TRBV9 and TRBJ1-4; D is possibly TRBD1 (6 bases). The length of the CDR3 is 14 residues. V was shortened by 3 bases and J by 2 bases, with 8 bases between the two germline ends. CDR1 is SGDLS, CDR2 YYNGEE, per germline.

The chain uses TRBV21-1 and TRBJ2-7; no check of the table's D call, TRBD1, against the DNA was made. TRBV21-1 is a listed pseudogene. The CDR3 is 12 amino acids. The CDR3 is CATKGRGYEQYF. The DNA of the CDR3 is TGTGCCACCAAGGGCAGGGGTTACGAGCAGTACTTC.

This rearrangement joins TRBV15 to TRBJ2-1, with D hard to call. Per the germline V gene, CDR1 is LNHNV and CDR2 is YYDKDF (reference sequence). V was shortened by 0 bases and J by 0 bases, with 18 bases between the two germline ends. The CDR3 has 19 amino acids. In DNA, the CDR3 is TGTGCCACCAGCAGAGACGAATGGCCTCTTTATCCCTCCTACAATGAGCAGTTCTTC. Translated, it gives CATSRDEWPLYPSYNEQFF.

V usage is TRBV7-9 and J usage is TRBJ1-4; D unclear. The CDR3 has 15 residues. From germline, CDR1 is SEHNR and CDR2 FQNEAQ (reference sequence). V was pared by 4 bases and J by 0 bases, with 9 bases between. In nucleotides, the CDR3 is TGTGCCAGCAGCTACCCGGAGGCAACTAATGAAAAACTGTTTTTT. Translated, it gives CASSYPEATNEKLFF.

V is TRBV7-2 and J is TRBJ2-5; D not resolved. V was shortened by 3 bases and J by 2 bases, with 7 bases between the two germline ends. The germline V gene encodes CDR1 SGHTA and CDR2 FQGNSA. This CDR3 has 13 amino acids. The CDR3 here is CASSLVEQETQYF. CDR3 sequence (DNA): TGTGCCAGCAGCTTGGTAGAGCAAGAGACCCAGTACTTC.

V is TRBV7-2 and J is TRBJ2-3; 12 bases fit TRBD2. The V gene's germline CDR1 is SGHTA and CDR2 FQGNSA. After removal of 3 bases from V and 5 bases from J, the junction contained 6 bases not matched to a gene. CDR3 length equals 16 residues. CDR3 protein: CASSFLAGGPEDTQYF. The CDR3 DNA reads as TGTGCCAGCAGCTTCCTAGCGGGGGGGCCGGAAGATACGCAGTATTTT.

The chain joins TRBV19 to TRBJ2-7; 7 positions match TRBD2. Looked up from germline, CDR1 is LNHDA and CDR2 is SQIVND (reference sequence). With V trimmed by 1 base and J by 7 bases, 7 bases remained unmatched. This CDR3 contains 14 residues. CDR3 nucleotides: TGTGCCAGTAGTATAGGTCAGGCGGGAGTGGAGCAGTACTTC. Amino acids: CASSIGQAGVEQYF.

The chain employs TRBV9 and TRBJ2-1; TRBD1 agrees at 8 bases. J gave up 11 bases and V 2 bases, and 6 bases lay outside the gene matches. Germline V gives CDR1 SGDLS, CDR2 YYNGEE. The CDR3 totals 13 residues. CDR3 protein: CASSVTDRAKQFF. The CDR3 DNA is TGTGCCAGCAGCGTTACGGACAGGGCAAAGCAGTTCTTC.

The J gene is TRBJ2-1, the V gene TRBV27, with D possibly matching TRBD1 (5 bases). CDR1 and CDR2 from the germline V gene are MNHEY and SMNVEV (reference sequence). Trimming left V 5 bases short and J 5 bases short, with 13 bases between. There are 14 residues in the CDR3. The CDR3 spells CASSPLTVDNEQFF. The CDR3 nucleotides read TGTGCCAGCAGTCCCCTGACAGTTGACAATGAGCAGTTCTTC.

The rearrangement links TRBV30 to TRBJ2-7, with 7 bases identical to TRBD1. CDR3 size: 14 residues. The ends lost 0 bases at V and 5 bases at J; junction bases unmatched: 7. Germline V gene lookup returns CDR1 GTSNPN and CDR2 SVGIG (reference sequence). The CDR3 here is CAWSVGAGGNEQYF. The CDR3 DNA is TGTGCCTGGAGTGTAGGGGCAGGGGGTAACGAGCAGTACTTC.

The CDR3 DNA is TGTGCCAGCAGCCCCCCAGCGCCTAGCACAGATACGCAGTATTTT. It yields the protein CASSPPAPSTDTQYF. The V gene is TRBV9, the J gene TRBJ2-3; D unclear. This CDR3 region has 15 residues. Germline CDR1 SGDLS, CDR2 YYNGEE. The V end was cut by 4 bases, the J end by 0 bases, with 12 bases between. Looking up the rest from reference TRBV9 and TRBJ2-3 gives the full variable domain: DSGVTQTPKHLITATGQRVTLRCSPRSGDLSVYWYQQSLDQGLQFLIQYYNGEERAKGNILERFSAQQFPDLHSELNLSSLELGDSALYFCASSPPAPSTDTQYFGPGTRLTVL.

The V gene is TRBV27, the J gene TRBJ1-2; maybe TRBD1 (6 bases). Germline V CDR1 and CDR2: MNHEY, SMNVEV (reference sequence). The ends were cut back, 6 bases at V and 6 bases at J, with 20 bases in the middle. The CDR3 has 15 amino acids. CDR3 sequence reads: CASSQSWRQVNGYTF. CDR3 nucleotides: TGTGCCAGCAGCCAATCCTGGCGACAGGTTAATGGCTACACCTTC.

V is TRBV11-2 and J is TRBJ1-1; TRBD1 might be the D (6 bases). Germline V CDR1 and CDR2: SGHAT, FQNNGV. This CDR3 has 16 residues. V gave up 5 bases and J gave up 8 bases, with 24 bases separating them. This CDR3 reads CASSTSAGTPGQEAFF. In nucleotides, the CDR3 is TGTGCCAGCAGCACAAGCGCCGGGACACCCGGGCAAGAAGCTTTCTTT.

This clone was counted between two and nine times. V gene TRBV5-6 combines with J gene TRBJ2-3; maybe TRBD2 (5 bases). V lost 2 bases and J lost 6, with 13 bases in between. Germline V gene sequence: CDR1 SGHDT, CDR2 YYEEEE. This CDR3 contains 14 residues. The CDR3 nucleotides are TGTGCCAGCAGCTTAGGTCTAGCTTCTGATACGCAGTATTTT. Translating gives CASSLGLASDTQYF.

V and J are TRBV6-5 and TRBJ1-2, with 10 bases identical to TRBD1. Germline assignment: CDR1 MNHEY and CDR2 SVGAGI. This CDR3 region has 16 residues. V lost 6 bases, J lost 0 bases, and 7 bases stayed unmatched. CDR3 sequence reads: CASSYSGTGANYGYTF. CDR3 DNA sequence: TGTGCCAGCAGCTACAGTGGGACAGGGGCTAACTATGGCTACACCTTC.

This clone has only a few counts. This sequence joins TRBV27 and TRBJ2-3; D gene uncertain. Germline lookup yields CDR1 MNHEY and CDR2 SMNVEV (reference sequence). The CDR3 has 13 amino acids. The V end lost 6 bases, the J end lost 1 base, and 8 bases lay between the germline ends. CDR3 DNA: TGTGCCAGCAGCCTCCGGGGCACAGATACGCAGTATTTT. Protein: CASSLRGTDTQYF.

This chain uses TRBV6-1 with TRBJ2-1, with D possibly TRBD1 on 6 matching bases. The CDR3 consists of 15 residues. Germline assignment: CDR1 MNHNS and CDR2 SASEGT. V lost 7 bases and J 6 bases, leaving 19 bases between the germline ends. CDR3 protein: CASIRGRGSPNEQFF. The CDR3 DNA reads TGTGCCAGCATAAGGGGGAGAGGGTCCCCCAATGAGCAGTTCTTC.

The CDR3 is CASGRGSPYEQYF. DNA of the CDR3: TGTGCCAGCGGTAGGGGGTCCCCCTACGAGCAGTACTTC. The chain uses TRBV2 and TRBJ2-7, with D possibly being TRBD1 (6 bases). This CDR3 spans 13 amino acids. The V and J ends lost 8 bases and 2 bases respectively, with 13 bases between them. The germline gives CDR1 SNHLY, CDR2 FYNNEI.

The rearrangement joins TRBV9 to TRBJ1-2, with a tentative D call TRBD1 (6 bases). The V end was cut by 6 bases, the J end by 4 bases, with 13 bases between. Germline V CDR1 and CDR2: SGDLS, YYNGEE. The CDR3 is made up of 13 amino acids. CDR3 bases: TGTGCCAGCAACAGGGTCCTAATCTATGGCTACACCTTC. Translating gives CASNRVLIYGYTF.

This rearrangement joins TRBV7-6 to TRBJ2-1; D gene uncertain. Germline CDR1 SGHVS, CDR2 FNYEAQ. V gave up 1 base and J gave up 0 bases, with 7 bases separating them. The CDR3 totals 15 residues. The CDR3 sequence: CASSLGHSSYNEQFF. The CDR3 nucleotides read TGTGCCAGCAGCTTAGGTCATAGCTCCTACAATGAGCAGTTCTTC.